This TCR beta chain was captured by sequencing in a study of blood T cell repertoires in COVID-19. Study as a whole: The United States, Italy and Spain provided the acute and convalescent COVID-19 samples. Sources were T cells, B-cell-depleted T cells, or PBMCs; the material itself was cDNA or gDNA.

Per the original data handling: Nucleated cell number was recorded as an estimate derived from reference gene primer amplification. Data came from immunoSEQ multiplex PCR; TCRdb stores just in-frame clones and leaves some out. V and J calls and clone size follow that table, whereas D and trimming were derived from the DNA. The sample consists of approximately 250,000 clones, more than 70% of them appearing once. During active infection, Seattle patients enrolled and were then monitored through disease. This CDR3 is 16 amino acids long. J lost 7 bases, V lost 5 bases, and 12 bases had no gene match. The germline CDR1 and CDR2 sequences are SGHTA and FQGNSA.

The chain employs TRBV7-2 and TRBJ1-2; TRBD1 aligns across 11 bases. The clonotype originates from a woman older than 75 with COVID-19, enrolled during active disease. The specimen sequenced was peripheral blood. CDR3: CASSPTGQGGRGGYTF. In DNA form, the CDR3 reads TGTGCCAGCAGCCCAACGGGACAGGGGGGACGCGGTGGCTACACCTTC.